This T cell receptor (beta chain) was sequenced during a study of patients and donors after allogeneic stem cell transplantation. The CDR3 is 15 amino acids. CDR1 and CDR2 (germline): SGHRS, YFSETQ. Deletions cut 10 bases from V and 8 bases from J, with 27 bases between. This clonotype was found a few times. Using its own MiXCR run on the RT-PCR reads, TCRdb lists one record per CDR3 protein. The repertoire consists of approximately 250,000 distinct CDR3 sequences, with around 14% occurring once and the leading ten covering around 10%. The chain is built from TRBV5-1 and TRBJ1-1; perhaps TRBD1 as D (6 bases). The sample consisted of blood, either unsorted or a sorted T cell fraction (not recorded which). This clonotype originated in a human donor who was either an allogeneic HSCT recipient or a stem cell or donor lymphocyte infusion donor (not recorded which). It is not recorded whose cells these are; they may come from a transplant donor. This CDR3 is CASSWDKGSGGEAFF. Here the CDR3 DNA reads TGCGCCTCTAGCTGGGACAAGGGGTCGGGCGGGGAAGCTTTCTTT.